The TCR beta chain described here comes from a study of cytomegalovirus exposure and HLA in healthy donors. Study overall: Earlier, 100 million to 120 million unique TCR beta sequences were recovered from about 170 million T cells by an analysis.

Overall study findings and caveats: Sequencing had likely introduced a cluster of highly shared sequence variants as an artifact. TCR beta chain V- and J-gene trimming was linked, in a later analysis, to a missense variant in DCLRE1C.

Trimming took off 1 base at V and 3 bases at J, with 10 bases between the two ends. Germline CDR1 and CDR2: KGHSY and FQNENV. The CDR3 is 15 residues long. For this clone: Its antigen is currently unknown.

Researchers ran the PCR with 60 Vbeta and 13 Jbeta primers. Here immunoSEQ multiplex PCR was the method, and the copy in TCRdb shows in-frame clones only, minus some. The sample yields about 82,000 clones, roughly 80% seen once. The clonotype comes from a human donor in good health. The V call is TRBV16, the J call TRBJ2-1; weak D call: TRBD1 (6 bases). The sample was PBMCs. The CDR3 region is CASSQYQGLYNEQFF. DNA for the CDR3: TGTGCCAGCAGCCAATATCAGGGGCTCTACAATGAGCAGTTCTTC.